The 18 T cell receptor beta chains below come from one sample, sequenced in a study of blood T cell repertoires in COVID-19. Measured with immunoSEQ multiplex PCR; TCRdb has only the in-frame clones, and not every one. The data hold roughly 140,000 clones, with 75% to 85% observed a single time. Sequences were obtained from peripheral blood. These receptor sequences come from a human donor with acute or convalescent COVID-19. The donor label of this sample is uncertain.

This chain uses TRBV12-5 with TRBJ1-1, with D hard to call. The CDR3 is made up of 13 amino acids. From germline, CDR1 is LGHNT and CDR2 FRNRAP. V lost 2 bases and J 3 bases, leaving 7 bases between the germline ends. CDR3 loop: CASGLREDTEAFF. In DNA form, the CDR3 reads TGTGCTAGTGGTTTGAGAGAGGACACTGAAGCTTTCTTT.

In its sample, this clone was seen once. This rearrangement joins TRBV14 to TRBJ1-6, with unresolved D. This CDR3 region has 15 residues. Trimming removed 0 bases from V and 8 bases from J, with 11 bases in between. CDR1 SGHDN and CDR2 FVKESK come from the germline V gene. DNA for the CDR3: TGTGCCAGCAGCCAAGACGGGGAATGGGATTCACCCCTCCACTTT. Its protein product is CASSQDGEWDSPLHF.

This chain joins TRBV5-4 and TRBJ2-7; 7 positions agree with TRBD2. V dropped 2 bases and J dropped 0; count of bases not matched to a gene: 2. The CDR3 is 14 residues long. CDR1 and CDR2 (germline): SGHNT, YYREEE (reference sequence). The CDR3 is CASSLAGSSYEQYV. The CDR3 bases are TGTGCCAGCAGCTTAGCGGGGAGCTCCTACGAGCAGTACGTC.

The chain recombines TRBV11-2 with TRBJ2-5; D gene ambiguous. V shed 1 base and J shed 1 base, with 7 bases lying between them. Germline V gene data show CDR1 as SGHAT and CDR2 as FQNNGV. The CDR3 runs to 14 residues. The CDR3 is CASSLVLVQETQYF. CDR3 coding DNA: TGTGCCAGCAGCTTAGTTTTAGTCCAAGAGACCCAGTACTTC.

This clone was recorded a few times. The V and J genes are TRBV2 and TRBJ2-3, with 9 bases that match TRBD2. The germline V gene encodes CDR1 SNHLY and CDR2 FYNNEI. With V trimmed by 6 bases and J by 5 bases, 18 bases remained unmatched. This CDR3 is built from 18 residues. In DNA, the CDR3 is TGTGCCAGCAGGGTAGGGGGCCACGCTAGCGGGGCGGAAGATACGCAGTATTTT. Protein: CASRVGGHASGAEDTQYF.

V and J are TRBV20-1 and TRBJ1-1, with D tentatively TRBD1 (5 bases). With 3 bases removed from V and 7 bases from J, the gap between germline ends came to 15 bases. Per germline, CDR1 DFQATT and CDR2 SNEGSKA (reference sequence). The CDR3 extends over 13 amino acids. DNA of the CDR3: TGCAGTGCTAGTCAGTTCGGGGGAGGTGAAGCTTTCTTT. Its protein product is CSASQFGGGEAFF.

Concerning this clone itself: Given the absence of the conserved phenylalanine or tryptophan at the CDR3 end, a read error is likely. Because the CDR3's place on the DNA is in doubt, the DNA is left out and the CDR3 is given as listed by TCRdb. V and J are TRBV24-1 and TRBJ2-7; the table's D call, TRBD2, has no DNA check behind it. The CDR3 adds up to 10 amino acids, both ends counted. Germline V gene data show CDR1 as KGHDR and CDR2 as SFDVKD. The CDR3 reads CATSDLGGLY.

This clone occurred a few times. The chain links TRBV15 to TRBJ2-7; 7 nucleotides agree with TRBD2. The CDR3 consists of 16 residues. V lost 0 bases, J lost 5 bases, and 10 bases stayed unmatched. Germline V lookup: CDR1 LNHNV, CDR2 YYDKDF (reference sequence). The CDR3, as DNA: TGTGCCACCAGCAGAGATGGGGGGGGTCCTCGGGACGAGCAGTACTTC. The encoded protein is CATSRDGGGPRDEQYF.

This clone was recorded many times. This rearrangement joins TRBV5-8 to TRBJ1-2; D ambiguous. From germline, CDR1 is SGHTS and CDR2 YDEGEE. V was clipped by 4 bases and J by 2 bases, with 9 bases between them. The CDR3 contains 13 residues. Written as DNA, the CDR3 is TGTGCCAGCAGCCCGGAGGCGAACTATGGCTACACCTTC. Amino acid sequence: CASSPEANYGYTF. The complete variable domain, with remaining parts taken from reference TRBV5-8 and TRBJ1-2, reads EAGVTQSPTHLIKTRGQQATLRCSPISGHTSVYWYQQALGLGLQFLLWYDEGEERNRGNFPPRFSGRQFPNYSSELNVNALELEDSALYLCASSPEANYGYTFGSGTRLTVV.

The chain employs TRBV30 and TRBJ1-1; unclear D gene. The CDR3 covers 13 residues. From germline, CDR1 is GTSNPN and CDR2 SVGIG (reference sequence). Trimming pared 0 bases from V and 5 bases from J, leaving 10 bases between. CDR3 DNA sequence: TGTGCCTGGAGTGTACATCTGGAGACTGAAGCTTTCTTT. Its protein is CAWSVHLETEAFF.

This clone was picked up one time. The chain employs TRBV6-5 and TRBJ1-1; D is undetermined. CDR1 is MNHEY and CDR2 is SVGAGI in the germline V gene. There are 12 residues in the CDR3. Trimming stripped 6 bases from V and 2 bases from J, with 7 bases between. CDR3 in amino acids: CASSRANTEAFF. The CDR3 DNA follows: TGTGCCAGCAGCCGAGCTAACACTGAAGCTTTCTTT.

V and J are TRBV3-1 (or the pseudogene TRBV3-2) and TRBJ2-3; 13 bases are shared with TRBD2. The CDR3 totals 15 residues. The V gene's germline CDR1 is LGHDT and CDR2 YNNKEL (reference sequence). V was pared by 4 bases and J by 6 bases, with 4 bases of the junction left unmatched. CDR3 bases: TGTGCCAGCAGCCCCTCGGGACTAGCGGGGGATACGCAGTATTTT. As protein: CASSPSGLAGDTQYF.

The rearrangement uses TRBV12-5 and TRBJ1-5; D unclear. The CDR3 extends over 15 amino acids. The V end was cut by 0 bases, the J end by 2 bases, with 8 bases between. The V gene's germline CDR1 is LGHNT and CDR2 FRNRAP. The CDR3 spells CASGLVNKRNQPQHF. The CDR3 nucleotides are TGTGCTAGTGGTTTGGTAAACAAACGCAATCAGCCCCAGCATTTT.

This clone came up a few times. This chain links TRBV5-1 with TRBJ1-1; 9 bases line up with TRBD1. The CDR3 runs to 16 residues. Germline V gene lookup returns CDR1 SGHRS and CDR2 YFSETQ. V shed 3 bases, J shed 4 bases, and the junction held 10 bases outside the gene matches. The CDR3 loop is CASSWGQGNLRTEAFF. Written as DNA, the CDR3 is TGCGCCAGCAGCTGGGGACAGGGTAATCTTCGCACTGAAGCTTTCTTT.

CDR3 nucleotides: TGTGCCAGTAGTATAAACTCCCTGAGAGGTAATGAAAAACTGTTTTTT. Protein product: CASSINSLRGNEKLFF. The chain carries TRBV19 and TRBJ1-4; D is unclear. Trimming pared 2 bases from V and 4 bases from J, leaving 14 bases between. Per germline, CDR1 LNHDA and CDR2 SQIVND (reference sequence). The CDR3 totals 16 residues.

The V and J genes are TRBV5-4 and TRBJ2-2, with D possibly TRBD2 on 6 matching bases. Germline-derived CDR1 and CDR2 are SGHNT and YYREEE (reference sequence). CDR3 length: 15 residues. V was shortened by 3 bases and J by 4 bases, with 13 bases between the two germline ends. CDR3: CASSSSGVGTGELFF. CDR3 bases: TGTGCCAGCAGCTCTTCGGGGGTAGGCACCGGGGAGCTGTTTTTT.

The table lists this clone with a few counts. This chain connects TRBV5-6 to TRBJ1-3; TRBD1 agrees at 7 bases. V lost 4 bases to trimming and J lost 1 base; unmatched junction nucleotides: 17. CDR1 and CDR2 from the germline V gene are SGHDT and YYEEEE. This CDR3 contains 19 residues. Written as DNA, the CDR3 is TGTGCCAGCAGCGGGACAGTTCTCAACAGGGAGACTTCTGGAAACACCATATATTTT. Protein sequence: CASSGTVLNRETSGNTIYF.

This rearrangement joins TRBV10-3 to TRBJ1-6; D might be TRBD1 (5 bases). Germline V gene data show CDR1 as ENHRY and CDR2 as SYGVKD. The CDR3 has 13 amino acids. Trimming cost V 2 bases and J 7 bases, with 6 bases left between them. The chain's CDR3 is CAISEGANSPLHF. CDR3 DNA sequence: TGTGCCATCAGTGAGGGGGCAAATTCACCCCTCCACTTT.